The rows below give T cell receptor beta chains drawn from one sample of a study of blood T cell repertoires in COVID-19. The data were produced by immunoSEQ multiplex PCR, yet TCRdb's version contains in-frame clones alone and is incomplete. The sample contains fewer than 400,000 clones, about 86% of which appear only once. Source material: peripheral blood. The receptors were gathered from a young man with active or convalescent COVID-19. Both conserved end residues are part of each CDR3. A D gene is named only where the DNA matches it firmly. Rows give clone size only sometimes, using once, few, many, or a class for an expanded clone.

D,V,size,J,DNA,CDR3
TRBD2,TRBV28,.,TRBJ2-7,TGTGCCAGCAGTTCCTCGACTAGCTTGTACTTC,CASSSSTSLYF
.,TRBV2,once,TRBJ1-5,TGTGCCAGCAGCGGAGACGATAGCAATCAGCCCCAGCATTTT,CASSGDDSNQPQHF
TRBD2,TRBV11-2,.,TRBJ2-7,TGTGCCAGCAGCTTCCGGGGGGAGCCCACCTACGAGCAGTACTTC,CASSFRGEPTYEQYF
.,TRBV30,.,TRBJ1-1,TGTGCCTGGCACGATATTTTTAACGGGGACACTGAAGCTTTCTTT,CAWHDIFNGDTEAFF
.,TRBV5-4,.,TRBJ2-7,TGTGCCAGCAGCTTCTCAGGTGCTACCCACGAGCAGTACTTC,CASSFSGATHEQYF
.,TRBV7-2,.,TRBJ2-6,TGTGCCAGCAGTTCAGGGTCTGGGGCCAACGTCCTGACTTTC,CASSSGSGANVLTF
TRBD1,TRBV4-1,.,TRBJ1-6,TGCGCCAGCAGCCAACCCGGACAGGGACGAAATTCACCCCTCCACTTT,CASSQPGQGRNSPLHF
.,TRBV5-1,.,TRBJ2-7,TGCGCCAGCAGCTTGGCGGTCGGGGGTAGCGAGACGTACGAGCAGTACTTC,CASSLAVGGSETYEQYF
.,TRBV30,.,TRBJ2-7,TGTGCCTGGAGTGAGGAGGGGGCTGCTAGGTACGAGCAGTACTTC,CAWSEEGAARYEQYF
TRBD1,TRBV7-7,.,TRBJ2-3,TGTGCCAGCAGCTCAGGGGACAGCCTTAGCACAGATACGCAGTATTTT,CASSSGDSLSTDTQYF
TRBD2,TRBV4-3,.,TRBJ2-7,TGCGCCAGCAGCCAATCCTCGGCGGGGGGTTTCAACGAGCAGTACTTC,CASSQSSAGGFNEQYF
TRBD1,TRBV30,.,TRBJ2-7,TGTGCCTGGAGTGTGGGGGACAGCTACGAGCAGTACTTC,CAWSVGDSYEQYF
TRBD2,TRBV5-8,.,TRBJ2-2,TGTGCCAGCAGCTTGCCTCTTGCGGGAGCGGACACCGGGGAGCTGTTTTTT,CASSLPLAGADTGELFF
.,TRBV30,.,TRBJ1-1,TGTGCCTGGAGTGAAGCTCGGGGAGTAGTAGGAGCTTTCTTT,CAWSEARGVVGAFF
.,TRBV5-4,.,TRBJ1-2,TGTGCCAGCTCCGACGTGGAGGGCTATGGCTACACCTTC,CASSDVEGYGYTF
.,TRBV5-8,.,TRBJ2-3,TGTGCCAGCAGTCCAGGTGGCAGGGTGATAGATACGCAGTATTTT,CASSPGGRVIDTQYF
.,TRBV11-3,.,TRBJ1-3,TGTGCCAGCAGCTTAAGCCAAGGAAACACCATATATTTT,CASSLSQGNTIYF
TRBD1,TRBV29-1,.,TRBJ1-1,TGCAGCGTCGGACAGGGGGGCACTGAAGCTTTCTTT,CSVGQGGTEAFF
.,TRBV7-3,.,TRBJ2-4,TGTGCCACACTTCCCAGGAGGAACATTCAGTACTTC,CATLPRRNIQYF
TRBD2,TRBV7-2,.,TRBJ2-1,TGTGCCAGCAGCTTAAGGTGGACTAGCCTATACAATGAGCAGTTCTTC,CASSLRWTSLYNEQFF
.,TRBV7-2,once,TRBJ2-5,TGTGCCAGCCGAGACACTTACCGGGAGACCCAGTACTTC,CASRDTYRETQYF
.,TRBV7-2,.,TRBJ1-1,TGTGCCAGCAGCATAGGACCTAGCAAGGCTCCTGAAGCTTTCTTT,CASSIGPSKAPEAFF
TRBD2,TRBV28,.,TRBJ2-3,TGTGCCAGCAGGGAGGGACTAGCGGTAACAGATACGCAGTATTTT,CASREGLAVTDTQYF
.,TRBV4-2,.,TRBJ2-6,TGTGCCAGCAGCCTCCGAGGTAGGAACTCTGGGGCCAACGTCCTGACTTTC,CASSLRGRNSGANVLTF
TRBD2,TRBV29-1,.,TRBJ2-1,TGCAGCGTTGATCCCAGCGGGAGGGGCGAGCAGTTCTTC,CSVDPSGRGEQFF
.,TRBV4-1,.,TRBJ1-5,TGCGCCAGCAGCCAAGTTCGCGTTGGACTGGGAGGCAATCAGCCCCAGCATTTT,CASSQVRVGLGGNQPQHF
TRBD1,TRBV19,.,TRBJ1-5,TGTGCCAGTAGTATGGGAGGACAGGGTGGTCAGCCCCAGCATTTT,CASSMGGQGGQPQHF
TRBD1,TRBV2,.,TRBJ1-4,TGTGCCAGCAGCCCTTCCAGGACAGGGGGTAATGAAAAACTGTTTTTT,CASSPSRTGGNEKLFF
.,TRBV9,.,TRBJ2-7,TGTGCCAGCAGCGTAGGTCGACAGGCCGCCTACGAGCAGTACTTC,CASSVGRQAAYEQYF
.,TRBV5-1,.,TRBJ2-3,TGCGCCAGCAATGCGGGGAGCACAGATACGCAGTATTTT,CASNAGSTDTQYF
.,TRBV7-9,.,TRBJ1-1,TGTGCCAGCAGCTTAGGACAGGATCTCTTGTGGAACACTGAAGCTTTCTTT,CASSLGQDLLWNTEAFF
TRBD2,TRBV6-5,.,TRBJ2-3,TGTGCCAGCAGTTTCATAGCGGGTACAGATACGCAGTATTTT,CASSFIAGTDTQYF
TRBD1,TRBV30,.,TRBJ1-5,TGTGCCTGGAGGGGGGGACAGGAAGGCCAGCCCCAGCATTTT,CAWRGGQEGQPQHF
.,TRBV10-3,.,TRBJ2-3,TGTGCCATCAGGAACCAGGGTCCGACAGATACGCAGTATTTT,CAIRNQGPTDTQYF
.,TRBV30,.,TRBJ2-7,TGTGCCTGGAGTGTAGCCGGGGCCCAGGGGTTGGGCGAGCAGTACTTC,CAWSVAGAQGLGEQYF
.,TRBV4-1,few,TRBJ2-2,TGCGCCAGCAGCCGTGGGGGCTGGGGCACCGGGGAGCTGTTTTTT,CASSRGGWGTGELFF
.,TRBV30,.,TRBJ2-6,TGTGCCTGGAGTGTAGCCGGGGCCAACGTCCTGACTTTC,CAWSVAGANVLTF
TRBD2,TRBV5-6,.,TRBJ2-3,TGTGCCAGCAGCTTGAGCGGGGCGCGGGATACGCAGTATTTT,CASSLSGARDTQYF
.,TRBV18,once,TRBJ1-1,TGTGCCAGCTCACCACCGGGTCTGACAGTGAACACTGAAGCTTTCTTT,CASSPPGLTVNTEAFF
.,TRBV12-5,.,TRBJ1-2,TGTGCTAGTGGTTTGGTCCAGGAGGGGCCCGGCTACACCTTC,CASGLVQEGPGYTF
.,TRBV19,.,TRBJ1-3,TGTGCCAGTACCAAGGGGTCCTCTGGAAACACCATATATTTT,CASTKGSSGNTIYF
TRBD2,TRBV10-3,.,TRBJ2-5,TGTGCCATCAGTGAGCTCCTAACTAGCGGGACCTTAGAGACCCAGTACTTC,CAISELLTSGTLETQYF
TRBD1,TRBV5-1,once,TRBJ1-2,TGCGCCAGCAGCTTGGGGACAGGGGCTGGCTACACCTTC,CASSLGTGAGYTF
.,TRBV19,.,TRBJ1-3,TGTGCCAGTAGTATAGATGCAGGGACTGGAAACACCATATATTTT,CASSIDAGTGNTIYF
.,TRBV24-1,once,TRBJ2-3,TGTGCCACCGTTGGACAGAACACAGATACGCAGTATTTT,CATVGQNTDTQYF
TRBD1,TRBV18,.,TRBJ2-7,TGTGCCAGCTCCCGGGACAGGGAAAGCGAGCAGTACTTC,CASSRDRESEQYF
.,TRBV30,.,TRBJ1-1,TGTGCCTGGGGTCCCATTGCAGTCAACACTGAAGCTTTCTTT,CAWGPIAVNTEAFF
.,TRBV30,.,TRBJ2-7,TGTGCCTGGAGTTTCCAGGGCAACTACGAGCAGTACTTC,CAWSFQGNYEQYF
TRBD2,TRBV18,.,TRBJ2-1,TGTGCCAGCTCCCTTTGGCGGGAGAGGTCCTACAATGAGCAGTTCTTC,CASSLWRERSYNEQFF
TRBD2,TRBV6-5,.,TRBJ2-7,TGTGCCAGCAGTTATTCGGGACTAGCGGGAGGTGAGCAGTACTTC,CASSYSGLAGGEQYF